The rows below give T cell receptor beta chains drawn from one sample of a study of blood T cell repertoires in COVID-19. The data were produced by immunoSEQ multiplex PCR, yet TCRdb's version contains in-frame clones alone and is incomplete. Of around 250,000 clones listed, around 83% were seen once; the top ten hold approximately 3.5%. Sequencing input: peripheral blood. These receptors all come from a woman aged 18-35 years with acute or convalescent COVID-19. Each CDR3 is given with its conserved first and last residue. A D gene is named only where the DNA matches it firmly. Where a row states a size, it is once, few, many or the class of an expanded clone; other rows omit it.

abundance,j_gene,v_gene,d_gene,CDR3nt,CDR3aa
-,TRBJ2-1,TRBV7-8,TRBD2,TGTGCCAGCAGCCGGGGACTAGCGGGAGGGGGCTCCTACAATGAGCAGTTCTTC,CASSRGLAGGGSYNEQFF
few,TRBJ1-1,TRBV27,-,TGTGCCAGCAGTTTATTCATAGGGAGGCGGTCTGAAGCTTTCTTT,CASSLFIGRRSEAFF
-,TRBJ2-7,TRBV7-2,TRBD1,TGTGCCAGCAGCTTAAAAACGGGACAGGGGGGATACGAGCAGTACTTC,CASSLKTGQGGYEQYF
few,TRBJ2-1,TRBV9,-,TGTGCCAGCAGCGTAGTACCGGGGGAGCAGTTCTTC,CASSVVPGEQFF
-,TRBJ1-1,TRBV7-7,-,TGTGCTAGCAGCTTAGTGTGGGGAGGGTACACTGAAGCTTTCTTT,CASSLVWGGYTEAFF
-,TRBJ2-1,TRBV5-1,TRBD2,TGCGCCAGCAGCTTGATAGCGGGAGGACCCTACAATGAGCAGTTCTTC,CASSLIAGGPYNEQFF
-,TRBJ2-7,TRBV9,TRBD2,TGTGCCAGCAGCCCAAGAAGCCGGGACTACTCGATTTACTACGAGCAGTACTTC,CASSPRSRDYSIYYEQYF
once,TRBJ2-7,TRBV9,-,TGTGCCAGCAGCGTCAGAGGGACACCCTTTGCTGGCGAGCAGTACTTC,CASSVRGTPFAGEQYF
-,TRBJ2-7,TRBV7-2,-,TGTGCCAGCAGCTTAGCGGCGACCGGGACCTACGAGCAGTACTTC,CASSLAATGTYEQYF
-,TRBJ1-6,TRBV6-2/TRBV6-3,TRBD1,TGTGCCAGCAGTCAACAGGGGGAAGGTTCACCCCTCCACTTT,CASSQQGEGSPLHF
few,TRBJ1-1,TRBV7-9,-,TGTGCCAGCAGCCCCGGACGGGGATCCACTGAAGCTTTCTTT,CASSPGRGSTEAFF
-,TRBJ2-3,TRBV4-3,TRBD2,TGCGCCAGCAGCCGAGGCTTCGGGGGGGGCGCAGATACGCAGTATTTT,CASSRGFGGGADTQYF
-,TRBJ1-3,TRBV28,-,TGTGCCAGCAGACAGGGTCTCCCTGGAAACACCATATATTTT,CASRQGLPGNTIYF
-,TRBJ2-5,TRBV30,-,TGTGCCTGGAATCTTGTAGGGGGTGAGGAGACCCAGTACTTC,CAWNLVGGEETQYF
-,TRBJ2-3,TRBV9,-,TGTGCCAGCAGCGTAGGCGATAGCGTCGCGGGCACAGATACGCAGTATTTT,CASSVGDSVAGTDTQYF
-,TRBJ2-1,TRBV7-7,-,TGTGCTAGCAGCTTAGACAGAGTGACGGGGGAGCAGTTCTTC,CASSLDRVTGEQFF
-,TRBJ2-1,TRBV6-6,-,TGTGCCAGCAGTTACCCTCACACCGTTGATGAGCAGTTCTTC,CASSYPHTVDEQFF
-,TRBJ2-1,TRBV7-3,-,TGTGCCAGCAGCCATACCCTAGTATCGTCCCCGCAGTTCTTC,CASSHTLVSSPQFF
-,TRBJ1-2,TRBV29-1,-,TGCAGCGTTGAAGGTTTCAAAAACTATGGCTACACCTTC,CSVEGFKNYGYTF
-,TRBJ2-5,TRBV9,-,TGTGCCAGCAGCGTCCGAACAGGGCTACCCCGGGAGACCCAGTACTTC,CASSVRTGLPRETQYF
-,TRBJ1-5,TRBV20-1,-,TGCAGTGCTAGTAGGCAGGCTAGCAATCAGCCCCAGCATTTT,CSASRQASNQPQHF
-,TRBJ2-7,TRBV18,TRBD2,TGTGCCAGCTCACCCGATCCTAGCGGGAGCCTGGACGAGCAGTACTTC,CASSPDPSGSLDEQYF
-,TRBJ2-7,TRBV14,-,TGTGCCAGCAGCCACCTATCCGGGTACGAGCAGTACTTC,CASSHLSGYEQYF
-,TRBJ2-3,TRBV10-3,TRBD1,TGTGCCATCAGCGAGGGACAGGGTGGGACAGATACGCAGTATTTT,CAISEGQGGTDTQYF
-,TRBJ1-2,TRBV5-4,TRBD1,TGTGCCAGCAGCTCTGGAGGGGGCGGTGGCTACACCTTC,CASSSGGGGGYTF
-,TRBJ1-4,TRBV19,TRBD1,TGTGCCAGTAGTATAGAACCGGGACAGCACAATGAAAAACTGTTTTTT,CASSIEPGQHNEKLFF
-,TRBJ2-7,TRBV19,-,TGTGCCAGTAGTATAGGCGGGGGGACAGCCTACGAGCAGTACTTC,CASSIGGGTAYEQYF
-,TRBJ2-5,TRBV4-3,TRBD2,TGCGCCAGCAGCCAAGTAAGACTAGCGGAGCAAGAGACCCAGTACTTC,CASSQVRLAEQETQYF
-,TRBJ1-1,TRBV7-9,-,TGTGCCAGCAGCTTAAGTACAGGGAACACTGAAGCTTTCTTT,CASSLSTGNTEAFF
once,TRBJ1-2,TRBV11-2,-,TGTGCCAGCAGCCGACGGGACTATGGCTACACCTTC,CASSRRDYGYTF
-,TRBJ1-2,TRBV29-1,TRBD1,TGCAGCGTTGAACGGACAGGAAACTATGGCTACACCTTC,CSVERTGNYGYTF
-,TRBJ2-3,TRBV18,TRBD2,TGTGCCAGCTCACCAGAGATTCGGACTAGACCCACAGATACGCAGTATTTT,CASSPEIRTRPTDTQYF
once,TRBJ1-2,TRBV19,TRBD1,TGTGCCAGCGGACAGGGGAGAGGCTACACCTTC,CASGQGRGYTF
-,TRBJ1-2,TRBV19,TRBD1,TGTGCCAGTAGTATATTGGGACAGGGGGCAAGCTATGGCTACACCTTC,CASSILGQGASYGYTF
-,TRBJ2-7,TRBV12-5,-,TGTGCTAGGATACTAAAAGGAGGTGCTCTTGAGCAGTACTTC,CARILKGGALEQYF
once,TRBJ2-5,TRBV19,-,TGTGCCAGTAGTATACTGGGAACAGGGGAGGAAGAGACCCAGTACTTC,CASSILGTGEEETQYF
once,TRBJ2-7,TRBV7-8,-,TGTGCCAGCAGCACTAGGGCCCTTTTTGGTGGGAGCTCCTACGAGCAGTACTTC,CASSTRALFGGSSYEQYF
-,TRBJ2-1,TRBV28,TRBD2,TGTGCCAGCAGCCCCAAAAGACTAGCGGGAACCAATGAGCAGTTCTTC,CASSPKRLAGTNEQFF
few,TRBJ1-2,TRBV6-2/TRBV6-3,-,TGTGCCAGCAGCCCTACAGGGAACTATGGCTACACCTTC,CASSPTGNYGYTF
-,TRBJ2-3,TRBV18,-,TGTGCCAGCTCCCAACTAGACACAGATACGCAGTATTTT,CASSQLDTDTQYF
-,TRBJ2-1,TRBV19,-,TGTGCCAGTAGTATAAGGCGGGACTCCTACAATGAGCAGTTCTTC,CASSIRRDSYNEQFF
-,TRBJ2-2,TRBV6-4,TRBD2,TGTGCCAGCAGTGTCGATACTAGCGCTGGGACCGGGGAGCTGTTTTTT,CASSVDTSAGTGELFF
-,TRBJ2-1,TRBV28,-,TGTGCCAGCAGTCCCTCCCTCACATGGCCTGAGCAGTTCTTC,CASSPSLTWPEQFF
-,TRBJ2-1,TRBV4-1,TRBD2,TGCGCCAGCAGCCAAGATATAGCGGGAGCATCGAATGAGCAGTTCTTC,CASSQDIAGASNEQFF
-,TRBJ2-7,TRBV3-1/TRBV3-2,-,TGTGCCAGCAGCCAAGTTAGGAGGACCTCCTACGAGCAGTACTTC,CASSQVRRTSYEQYF
-,TRBJ2-3,TRBV7-2,TRBD2,TGTGCCAGCAGCTGGGGGGGGACAGATACGCAGTATTTT,CASSWGGTDTQYF
-,TRBJ1-4,TRBV5-1,-,TGCGCCAGCAGCACGACTCCTGGTGGGGAAAAACTGTTTTTT,CASSTTPGGEKLFF
-,TRBJ1-2,TRBV3-1/TRBV3-2,-,TGTGCCAGCAGCCAAGGAGGAGGGTCTTTGTATGGCTACACCTTC,CASSQGGGSLYGYTF
-,TRBJ2-7,TRBV15,TRBD2,TGTGCCACCAGCGAAGGGATGGCGGGAGCCTCCTACGAGCAGTACTTC,CATSEGMAGASYEQYF
-,TRBJ1-1,TRBV10-3,-,TGTGCCATCAGTGAGTCGATATTTTCTATGAACACTGAAGCTTTCTTT,CAISESIFSMNTEAFF
-,TRBJ1-4,TRBV28,-,TGTGCCAGCAACGGCGCAGGAAATGAAAAACTGTTTTTT,CASNGAGNEKLFF
-,TRBJ1-1,TRBV4-2,-,TGTGCCAGCAGCCAAGCTGCCAGGACTGGAACTGAAGCTTTCTTT,CASSQAARTGTEAFF
few,TRBJ2-7,TRBV11-3,TRBD1,TGTGCCAGCAGCTTGACAGGGGGCAACGAGCAGTACTTC,CASSLTGGNEQYF
-,TRBJ2-7,TRBV7-9,-,TGTGCCAGCAGCCGGCGGGGCCAAAAAGGCGACGAGCAGTACTTC,CASSRRGQKGDEQYF
-,TRBJ2-5,TRBV18,TRBD1,TGTGCCAGCTCACCGGACAGGTTAGAGACCCAGTACTTC,CASSPDRLETQYF
-,TRBJ1-2,TRBV15,-,TGTGCCACCAGCGGAAACAGGGAGAGGGATGGCTACACCTTC,CATSGNRERDGYTF
-,TRBJ2-7,TRBV30,TRBD1,TGTGCCTGGAACGTCGGACAGGGGGCCTACGAGCAGTACTTC,CAWNVGQGAYEQYF